This TCR beta chain was captured by sequencing in a study of graft-versus-host responses after intestinal transplantation. Whole-study results and caveats: GvH clones detected in recipient marrow included some appearing first in ileum or blood.

Responder CD3+CD4+ and CD3+CD8+ cells that were proliferating and CFSE-low were sorted after the reaction. Data came from immunoSEQ multiplex PCR; TCRdb stores just in-frame clones and leaves some out. The sample holds approximately 10,000 clones, roughly 27% seen once. The CDR3 contains 15 residues. Trimming pared 7 bases from V and 5 bases from J, leaving 17 bases between. CDR1 and CDR2 from the germline V gene are MNHNS and SASEGT. J is TRBJ2-2 and V is TRBV6-1; no clear D. The receptor was derived from a human patient who received an intestinal transplant. The sequencing here drew on alloreactive CD4+ T cells from a mixed lymphocyte reaction culture, taken before intestinal transplant. Subset in this sample: CFSE-low proliferating T cells sorted from roughly six-day pre-transplant mixed lymphocyte reaction (GvH or HvG direction). Written as DNA, the CDR3 is TGTGCCAGCACCCCGAGAGTGCTTCAAACCGGGGAGCTGTTTTTT. Translation: CASTPRVLQTGELFF.